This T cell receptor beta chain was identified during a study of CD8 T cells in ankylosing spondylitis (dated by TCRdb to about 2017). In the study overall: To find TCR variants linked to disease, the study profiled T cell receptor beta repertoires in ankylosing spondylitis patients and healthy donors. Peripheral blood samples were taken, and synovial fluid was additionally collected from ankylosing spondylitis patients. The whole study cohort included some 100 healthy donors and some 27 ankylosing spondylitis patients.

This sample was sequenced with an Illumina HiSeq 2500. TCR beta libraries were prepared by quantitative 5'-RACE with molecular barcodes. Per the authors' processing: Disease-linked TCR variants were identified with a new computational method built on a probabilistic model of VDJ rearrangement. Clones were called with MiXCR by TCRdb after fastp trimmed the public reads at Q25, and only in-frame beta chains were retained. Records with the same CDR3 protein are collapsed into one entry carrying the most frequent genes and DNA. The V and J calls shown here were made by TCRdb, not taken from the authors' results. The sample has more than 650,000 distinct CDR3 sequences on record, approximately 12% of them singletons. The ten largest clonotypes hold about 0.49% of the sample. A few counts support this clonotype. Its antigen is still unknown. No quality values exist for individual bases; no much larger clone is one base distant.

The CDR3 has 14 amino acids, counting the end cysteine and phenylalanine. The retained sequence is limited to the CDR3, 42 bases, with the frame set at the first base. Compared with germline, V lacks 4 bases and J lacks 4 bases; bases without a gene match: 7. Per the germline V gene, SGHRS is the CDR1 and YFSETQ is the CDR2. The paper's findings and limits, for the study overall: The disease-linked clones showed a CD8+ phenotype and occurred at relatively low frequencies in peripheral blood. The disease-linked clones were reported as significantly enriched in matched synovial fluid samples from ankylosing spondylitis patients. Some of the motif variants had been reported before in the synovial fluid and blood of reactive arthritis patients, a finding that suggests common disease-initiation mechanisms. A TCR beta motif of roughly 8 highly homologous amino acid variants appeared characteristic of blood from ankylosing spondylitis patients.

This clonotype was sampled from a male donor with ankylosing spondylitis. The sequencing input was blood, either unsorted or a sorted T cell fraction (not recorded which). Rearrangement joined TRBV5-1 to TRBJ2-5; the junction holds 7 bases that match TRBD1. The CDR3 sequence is CASSPRTGSETQYF. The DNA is TGCGCCAGCAGCCCCAGGACAGGTTCAGAGACCCAGTACTTC.